These 10 T cell receptor beta chains originate from one sample sequenced in a study of T cell repertoires in cytomegalovirus infection. TCRdb reprocessed the reads via MiXCR and lists one record per CDR3 protein. The sample has approximately 310,000 distinct CDR3 sequences; approximately 25% are singletons. What these receptors recognize is not known. The sequenced sample was cultured PBMCs, obtained from culture after CMV antigen stimulation. All receptors derive from a human donor in good health (CMV status not recorded). Some clones in this sample may be carry-over from other donors' samples.

This clonotype was picked up a small number of times. The chain links TRBV7-2 to TRBJ2-3; D ambiguous. The CDR3 runs 14 residues. Germline V gene sequence: CDR1 SGHTA, CDR2 FQGNSA. V gave up 4 bases and J gave up 6 bases, with 14 bases separating them. This CDR3 is CASSYSPTVDTQYF. The CDR3 DNA reads TGTGCCAGCAGCTACTCGCCGACCGTCGATACGCAGTATTTT. Supplemented by reference TRBV7-2 and TRBJ2-3, the full variable domain reads GAGVSQSPSNKVTEKGKDVELRCDPISGHTALYWYRQSLGQGLEFLIYFQGNSAPDKSGLPSDRFSAERTGGSVSTLTIQRTQQEDSAVYLCASSYSPTVDTQYFGPGTRLTVL.

This clonotype was seen many times. The J gene is TRBJ2-5, the V gene TRBV6-1, with 7 bases aligning to TRBD2. Trimming cost V 6 bases and J 7 bases; bases outside gene matches: 5. The CDR3 sequence is 12 residues long. Germline CDR1 and CDR2: MNHNS and SASEGT. CDR3 sequence reads: CASRGGVGTQYF. CDR3 DNA sequence: TGTGCCAGCAGGGGAGGGGTGGGGACCCAGTACTTC.

This clonotype was detected a few times. This sequence joins TRBV6-5 and TRBJ2-7; TRBD2 might be the D (5 bases). Germline V gives CDR1 MNHEY, CDR2 SVGAGI. The CDR3 has 16 amino acids. Trimming took 3 bases from V and 0 from J, leaving 15 bases between them. DNA for the CDR3: TGTGCCAGCAGTTATAAACCACCGGGAAGCTCCTACGAGCAGTACTTC. This sequence encodes CASSYKPPGSSYEQYF.

This clonotype was observed at least ten times. The chain carries TRBV7-2 and TRBJ1-1; D may be TRBD1 (5 bases). Between the trimmed V and J ends, which lost 4 bases and 4 bases, there was a span of 13 bases. Germline V gene data show CDR1 as SGHTA and CDR2 as FQGNSA. This CDR3 region has 14 residues. The CDR3 spells CASSSTAGSTEAFF. As DNA, the CDR3 is TGTGCCAGCAGCTCGACAGCAGGAAGCACTGAAGCTTTCTTT.

This clonotype was observed many times. The chain carries TRBV12-3 or TRBV12-4 and TRBJ2-2; D not certain. The length of the CDR3 is 15 residues. Between the trimmed V and J ends, which lost 6 bases and 7 bases, there was a span of 18 bases. For the CDR3, the DNA is TGTGCCAGCAGCCCGCGGTCTGGGTTGCGCGGGGAGCTGTTTTTT. It encodes CASSPRSGLRGELFF.

This clonotype came up a few times. This CDR3 is CASSIGGVSGNTIYF. The CDR3 DNA sequence: TGTGCCAGTAGTATCGGGGGCGTCTCTGGAAACACCATATATTTT. The gene calls are TRBV19 and TRBJ1-3; D perhaps matches TRBD1 (6 bases). Trimming shortened V by 3 bases and J by 0 bases, and 9 bases separated the two germline ends. Germline V CDR1 and CDR2: LNHDA, SQIVND (reference sequence). CDR3 size: 15 residues.

J is TRBJ2-1 and V is TRBV7-9; D is possibly TRBD2 (6 bases). Germline V lookup: CDR1 SEHNR, CDR2 FQNEAQ (reference sequence). V lost 2 bases to trimming and J lost 4 bases, with 12 bases between them. The CDR3 is made up of 15 amino acids. DNA for the CDR3: TGTGCCAGCAGCTTACGAGCGGGCTGGTACAATGAGCAGTTCTTC. Translation: CASSLRAGWYNEQFF.

This clonotype was counted many times. A junction boundary mismatches the germline segment, possibly from a read error. The chain recombines TRBV11-3 with TRBJ1-6; D may be TRBD1 (5 bases). Germline CDR1 reads SGHNT; CDR2 reads YENEEA. The CDR3 has 14 amino acids. The chain's CDR3 is CASSLGRGNSPLHF. In DNA form, the CDR3 reads TGCGCCAGCAGCCTCGGACGGGGGAATTCACCCCTCCACTTT.

The chain is built from TRBV6-5 and TRBJ2-1; 14 positions agree with TRBD2. V was clipped by 7 bases and J by 9 bases; unmatched bases: 11. Per germline, CDR1 MNHEY and CDR2 SVGAGI. This CDR3 spans 16 amino acids. CDR3 DNA sequence: TGTGCCAGCACCTCGCTTGCAGGACTAGCGGGAGGTGAGCAGTTCTTC. Its translation is CASTSLAGLAGGEQFF.

Points on this clonotype: Its ends do not fully match the called genes, so a read error is possible. The chain recombines TRBV14 with TRBJ1-4; 7 bases agree with TRBD1. The V gene's germline CDR1 is SGHDN and CDR2 FVKESK. The CDR3 totals 16 residues. CDR3 coding DNA: TGTGTCAGCAGCCCGACCCTCAGGGGGATGGAAGAAAAACTGTTTTTT. It encodes CVSSPTLRGMEEKLFF.